These 16 T cell receptor beta chains were sequenced from one sample in a study of multiple sclerosis patients with progressive multifocal leukoencephalopathy. Repertoires were generated with immunoSEQ multiplex PCR, while TCRdb's copy carries only in-frame clones and drops some. In the table there are 25,000 to 35,000 clones, about 90% of which are singletons. The time point here: time of PML onset. Sequences were derived from PBMCs, sampled from a patient treated with natalizumab. The receptors shown here come from a human donor with progressive multifocal leukoencephalopathy.

The chain couples TRBV7-8 to TRBJ2-1; D call uncertain. The CDR3 is 14 residues long. The V end was cut by 1 base, the J end by 8 bases, with 12 bases between. From germline, CDR1 is SGHVS and CDR2 FQNEAQ. CDR3 amino acids: CASSLEDHSDEQFF. For the CDR3, the DNA is TGTGCCAGCAGCTTAGAGGACCATAGTGATGAGCAGTTCTTC.

This rearrangement joins TRBV2 to TRBJ1-2, with 9 nucleotides matching TRBD1. The CDR3 runs 13 residues. V shed 8 bases, J shed 2 bases, and the junction held 3 bases outside the gene matches. Per the germline V gene, CDR1 is SNHLY and CDR2 is FYNNEI. The CDR3 DNA sequence: TGTGCCAGCGAGGGACAGGGAAACTATGGCTACACCTTC. It codes for CASEGQGNYGYTF.

The chain carries TRBV11-3 and TRBJ1-1; no definite D call. The CDR3 covers 13 residues. The ends were cut back, 2 bases at V and 6 bases at J, with 10 bases in the middle. From germline, CDR1 is SGHNT and CDR2 YENEEA. The CDR3 coding sequence is TGTGCCAGCAGCTTAACAAATGGGGCTGAAGCTTTCTTT. This codes for CASSLTNGAEAFF. Combining the CDR3 with reference TRBV11-3 and TRBJ1-1 gives the whole variable domain EAGVVQSPRYKIIEKKQPVAFWCNPISGHNTLYWYLQNLGQGPELLIRYENEEAVDDSQLPKDRFSAERLKGVDSTLKIQPAELGDSAVYLCASSLTNGAEAFFGQGTRLTVV.

The CDR3 loop reads CASSPRGGVGGYTF. CDR3 coding DNA: TGTGCCAGCAGTCCCCGCGGGGGGGTAGGTGGCTACACCTTC. The chain has TRBV28 and TRBJ1-2; D may be TRBD1 (5 bases). The CDR3 sequence is 14 residues long. Trimming pared 5 bases from V and 7 bases from J, leaving 17 bases between. Germline CDR1 and CDR2: MDHEN and SYDVKM.

The chain couples TRBV30 to TRBJ1-2; the D is unclear. Germline-derived CDR1 and CDR2 are GTSNPN and SVGIG (reference sequence). Trimming stripped 2 bases from V and 9 bases from J, with 13 bases between. The CDR3 has 12 residues. CDR3 protein: CAWSHTRNSYTF. The CDR3, as DNA: TGTGCCTGGAGTCATACAAGGAATAGCTACACCTTC.

This clone was recorded a few times. The chain links TRBV6-5 to TRBJ1-5; D remains unclear. The CDR3 contains 14 residues. CDR1 and CDR2 (germline): MNHEY, SVGAGI. V was pared by 2 bases and J by 2 bases, with 7 bases between. The CDR3 nucleotides read TGTGCCAGCAGTTACGTCCAGGGCAATCAGCCCCAGCATTTT. This gives the protein CASSYVQGNQPQHF.

The CDR3 loop is CASSPGTAIDYGYTF. As DNA, the CDR3 is TGTGCCAGCAGCCCAGGGACAGCGATCGATTATGGCTACACCTTC. The chain carries TRBV5-4 and TRBJ1-2; TRBD1 matches 7 bases. The germline CDR1 and CDR2 sequences are SGHNT and YYREEE (reference sequence). V lost 4 bases to trimming and J lost 5 bases; unmatched junction nucleotides: 11. The CDR3 length is 15 residues.

Here the CDR3 reads CASSHRLAGANTGELFF. The CDR3 DNA follows: TGTGCCAGCTCACATAGACTAGCGGGCGCGAACACCGGGGAGCTGTTTTTT. The chain uses TRBV18 and TRBJ2-2, with TRBD2 matching over 10 bases. CDR1 is KGHSH, CDR2 LQKENI, per germline. CDR3 size: 17 residues. J was trimmed by 0 bases and V by 4 bases; bases with no gene match: 5.

The chain combines TRBV11-2 with TRBJ1-1; D unresolved. This CDR3 spans 14 amino acids. Trimming cost V 0 bases and J 6 bases, with 11 bases left between them. Germline CDR1 and CDR2: SGHAT and FQNNGV. CDR3 in DNA: TGTGCCAGCAGCTTAGATAAGGAAGGCGCTGAAGCTTTCTTT. Amino acids: CASSLDKEGAEAFF.

The rearrangement joins TRBV28 to TRBJ1-2; D might be TRBD1 (5 bases). Looked up from germline, CDR1 is MDHEN and CDR2 is SYDVKM. The CDR3 spans 17 residues. V lost 7 bases to trimming and J lost 6 bases, with 27 bases between them. This chain's CDR3 is CASISLPGPHAYNGYTF. The CDR3 nucleotides are TGTGCCAGCATCTCCTTACCGGGACCCCACGCCTATAATGGCTACACCTTC.

The chain combines TRBV4-1 with TRBJ2-7; TRBD2 aligns across 7 bases. Germline lookup yields CDR1 MGHRA and CDR2 YSYEKL. CDR3 length: 15 residues. Losses at the gene ends were 3 bases for V and 0 bases for J; bases not matched to a gene: 5. The CDR3, as DNA: TGCGCCAGCAGCCACGGTACTAGCGTCTCCTACGAGCAGTACTTC. It codes for CASSHGTSVSYEQYF.

The chain is built from TRBV4-1 and TRBJ2-7; possible D gene TRBD1, 6 bases. The germline V gene has CDR1 MGHRA and CDR2 YSYEKL. The CDR3 runs 15 residues. Trimming cost V 3 bases and J 4 bases, with 16 bases left between them. The CDR3 DNA reads TGCGCCAGCAGCCAGACGGACAGTCCTGTTTACGAGCAGTACTTC. This translates into CASSQTDSPVYEQYF.

V and J are TRBV5-1 and TRBJ1-1; possibly TRBD1 for D (5 bases). V lost 6 bases and J lost 5, with 17 bases in between. The length of the CDR3 is 14 residues. The V gene's germline CDR1 is SGHRS and CDR2 YFSETQ. The CDR3 sequence is CASTSGTEGTEAFF. In DNA, the CDR3 is TGCGCCAGCACCTCGGGGACGGAGGGGACTGAAGCTTTCTTT.

This clone appeared a single time. The V call is TRBV27, the J call TRBJ1-6; TRBD1 agrees at 8 bases. Trimming at V came to 3 bases and at J to 5 bases, leaving 3 bases not matched to a gene. Germline CDR1 and CDR2: MNHEY and SMNVEV (reference sequence). This CDR3 has 15 residues. In DNA form, the CDR3 reads TGTGCCAGCAGTTTGTGGACAGGGCATAATTCACCCCTCCACTTT. Its translation: CASSLWTGHNSPLHF.

The chain recombines TRBV18 with TRBJ1-1; D uncertain. Germline V gene data show CDR1 as KGHSH and CDR2 as LQKENI. This CDR3 contains 14 residues. The germline V and J ends were trimmed by 0 bases and 1 base, with 6 bases remaining between them. The CDR3 protein is CASSPPSSNTEAFF. DNA of the CDR3: TGTGCCAGCTCACCACCAAGCTCGAACACTGAAGCTTTCTTT.

CDR3 in amino acids: CATSSGRTGANVLTF. The CDR3 DNA reads TGTGCCACCAGCAGCGGGAGAACTGGGGCCAACGTCCTGACTTTC. This chain connects TRBV15 to TRBJ2-6; maybe TRBD2 (6 bases). This CDR3 is built from 15 residues. V lost 3 bases to trimming and J lost 2 bases, with 8 bases between them. From germline, CDR1 is LNHNV and CDR2 YYDKDF (reference sequence).